The 6 T cell receptor beta chains listed next were all sequenced from one sample in a study of T-cell reconstitution after alpha-beta-depleted transplantation in children (dated by TCRdb to 2016 to 2018). The protocol used for the library was PCR. TCRdb lists the instrument as Illumina HiSeq 2500. TCR libraries were prepared with molecular barcoding, using unique molecular identifiers to normalize TCRbeta repertoire quantification. TCRdb handled the public reads itself, with Q25 trimming in fastp and clone calling in MiXCR, and kept productive beta chains. Here each entry gathers all rows of one CDR3 protein and keeps the most common genes and DNA. The sample includes under 850,000 distinct CDR3 sequences, with roughly 13% observed a single time. Around 0.79% of the sample is held by the ten biggest clonotypes. The sample's treatment or condition label is to be understood as: allogeneic hematopoietic cell transplantation with graft depleted of TCRalphabeta T cells and CD19 B cells.

The material was PBMCs, obtained before TCRalphabeta/CD19-depleted stem cell transplant. Receptor source: a girl aged 2 to 9 with congenital amegakaryocytic thrombocytopenia, due to receive a stem cell transplant.

This clonotype was seen repeatedly, ten times or more. The DNA of the CDR3 is TGTGCCAGCAGTCCCCAGGGGAGCAATCAGCCCCAGCATTTT. It is translated as CASSPQGSNQPQHF. This chain uses TRBV27 with TRBJ1-5; perhaps TRBD1 as D (6 bases). The CDR3 is 14 amino acids. The germline CDR1 and CDR2 sequences are MNHEY and SMNVEV (reference sequence). V lost 5 bases and J lost 1, with 9 bases in between.

The table lists this clonotype with a few counts. The chain carries TRBV7-6 and TRBJ2-2; a weak D match, TRBD2 (5 bases). Germline CDR1 and CDR2: SGHVS and FNYEAQ. This CDR3 is 16 amino acids long. Trimming left V 1 base short and J 2 bases short, with 11 bases between. In nucleotides, the CDR3 is TGTGCCAGCAGCTTAGTTCCGGGGTTTAACACCGGGGAGCTGTTTTTT. Protein: CASSLVPGFNTGELFF.

This clonotype was recorded at least ten times. The chain recombines TRBV29-1 with TRBJ2-3; D gene ambiguous. Germline CDR1 reads SQVTM; CDR2 reads ANQGSEA. This CDR3 spans 12 amino acids. The ends were cut back, 3 bases at V and 4 bases at J, with 8 bases in the middle. CDR3 residues: CSVDIRPDTQYF. The CDR3, as DNA: TGCAGCGTTGACATCCGGCCAGATACGCAGTATTTT.

This clonotype occurred once. A read error is possible here, since a much larger clone lies one base away. This sequence joins TRBV20-1 and TRBJ2-1; D unresolved. Germline V gene sequence: CDR1 DFQATT, CDR2 SNEGSKA (reference sequence). V was clipped by 6 bases and J by 6 bases, with 12 bases between them. This CDR3 is 12 amino acids long. CDR3 sequence (DNA): TGCAGTGCGCGGTTTGTCACCAATGAGCAGTTCTTC. This gives the protein CSARFVTNEQFF.

This chain links TRBV6-1 with TRBJ1-5; the D gene is possibly TRBD1 (5 bases). The CDR3 spans 14 residues. Germline lookup yields CDR1 MNHNS and CDR2 SASEGT. Trimming shortened V by 6 bases and J by 4 bases, and 13 bases separated the two germline ends. CDR3 nucleotides: TGTGCCAGCAGCCGCAATCGACAGAATCAGCCCCAGCATTTT. Its protein is CASSRNRQNQPQHF.

This clonotype has just a few counts. J is TRBJ2-7 and V is TRBV11-2; 8 bases align to TRBD2. With 6 bases clipped from V and 2 bases from J, the junction kept 18 bases outside the gene matches. This CDR3 spans 18 amino acids. Germline V gives CDR1 SGHAT, CDR2 FQNNGV. CDR3 bases: TGTGCCAGCAGTTCGAATTCCGGGACTAGGGGGTTTCCCTACGAGCAGTACTTC. Amino acid sequence: CASSSNSGTRGFPYEQYF. Supplemented by reference TRBV11-2 and TRBJ2-7, the full variable domain reads EAGVAQSPRYKIIEKRQSVAFWCNPISGHATLYWYQQILGQGPKLLIQFQNNGVVDDSQLPKDRFSAERLKGVDSTLKIQPAKLEDSAVYLCASSSNSGTRGFPYEQYFGPGTRLTVT.